The 29 T cell receptor beta chains presented below share a single source sample, sequenced in a study of PD-L1 blockade in urothelial cancer. Sequenced by immunoSEQ multiplex PCR; TCRdb stores in-frame clones only, minus some. The table records tens of thousands of clones, nearly 90% of them present only once. The sample in question was PBMCs, obtained around atezolizumab (anti-PD-L1) treatment. All receptors come from a man in his sixties with urothelial cancer.

The V call is TRBV7-3, the J call TRBJ2-7; D possibly corresponds to TRBD2 (6 bases). The CDR3 is 13 residues long. The V end was cut by 2 bases, the J end by 6 bases, with 11 bases between. Germline V CDR1 and CDR2: SGHTA, FQGTGA. The CDR3 DNA reads TGTGCCAGCAGCTTAGGCACGGAGGGCGAGCAGTACTTC. This encodes CASSLGTEGEQYF.

In nucleotides, the CDR3 is TGTGCCAGCAGCTTAACAGGGGGCTCGAACACTGAAGCTTTCTTT. This sequence encodes CASSLTGGSNTEAFF. V is TRBV7-2 and J is TRBJ1-1; TRBD1 matches at 9 bases. The germline V gene encodes CDR1 SGHTA and CDR2 FQGNSA. This CDR3 has 15 amino acids. The V gene end was trimmed by 2 bases and the J gene end by 1 base; junction bases not matched to a gene: 2. The variable domain in full, with the rest retrieved from reference TRBV7-2 and TRBJ1-1, is GAGVSQSPSNKVTEKGKDVELRCDPISGHTALYWYRQSLGQGLEFLIYFQGNSAPDKSGLPSDRFSAERTGGSVSTLTIQRTQQEDSAVYLCASSLTGGSNTEAFFGQGTRLTVV.

This chain connects TRBV11-2 to TRBJ1-1; a possible D gene is TRBD1 (6 bases). The V and J ends lost 7 bases and 0 bases respectively, with 15 bases between them. The germline CDR1 and CDR2 sequences are SGHAT and FQNNGV. The CDR3 runs to 15 residues. The CDR3 bases are TGTGCCAGCACCCCTTCCACAGGGTTGAACACTGAAGCTTTCTTT. Amino acid sequence: CASTPSTGLNTEAFF.

The V call is TRBV4-1, the J call TRBJ2-7; 8 bases are a match to TRBD2. V shed 4 bases and J 4 bases; nucleotides not matched to a gene: 3. The CDR3 sequence is 13 residues long. Looked up from germline, CDR1 is MGHRA and CDR2 is YSYEKL. The CDR3 sequence: CASSRGGGYEQYF. The CDR3 DNA is TGCGCCAGCAGCCGCGGCGGGGGGTACGAGCAGTACTTC.

J is TRBJ1-3 and V is TRBV9; no clear D gene. Germline V gene sequence: CDR1 SGDLS, CDR2 YYNGEE. Deletions cut 2 bases from V and 0 bases from J, with 6 bases between. CDR3 length: 14 residues. The CDR3 bases are TGTGCCAGCAGCGTCTACCTCTCTGGAAACACCATATATTTT. This sequence encodes CASSVYLSGNTIYF.

The genes are TRBV21-1 and TRBJ2-1; TRBD2, the D gene given by the table, was not confirmed from the DNA. TRBV21-1 constitutes a pseudogene. The CDR3 covers 18 residues. CDR3 DNA: TGTGCCAGCAGCAGCACGGGACTAGCGGGGGGGCGCTACAATGAGCAGTTCTTC. Protein product: CASSSTGLAGGRYNEQFF.

The chain uses TRBV5-1 and TRBJ2-3; D call uncertain. CDR1 is SGHRS and CDR2 is YFSETQ in the germline V gene. The CDR3 has 15 amino acids. Trimming pared 7 bases from V and 1 base from J, leaving 16 bases between. The CDR3 DNA follows: TGCGCCAGCGCCACCGACTCGTCCGGCACAGATACGCAGTATTTT. Its protein is CASATDSSGTDTQYF. Based on the CDR3 plus reference TRBV5-1 and TRBJ2-3, the full variable domain is KAGVTQTPRYLIKTRGQQVTLSCSPISGHRSVSWYQQTPGQGLQFLFEYFSETQRNKGNFPGRFSGRQFSNSRSEMNVSTLELGDSALYLCASATDSSGTDTQYFGPGTRLTVL.

The sample holds a few counts of this clone. The V and J genes are TRBV19 and TRBJ2-7, with D possibly matching TRBD1 (5 bases). The V gene's germline CDR1 is LNHDA and CDR2 SQIVND (reference sequence). The CDR3 contains 13 residues. V dropped 2 bases and J dropped 6 bases, with 11 bases sitting between them. The CDR3 bases are TGTGCCAGTAGTATAAGGGGATCAGTCGAGCAGTACTTC. Its protein is CASSIRGSVEQYF.

This chain connects TRBV5-1 to TRBJ2-5; 8 bases are a match to TRBD1. The CDR3 has 14 amino acids. Germline-derived CDR1 and CDR2 are SGHRS and YFSETQ. Germline trimming cut 2 bases from V and 6 bases from J; bases unmatched to any gene: 6. DNA of the CDR3: TGCGCCAGCAGCTTAGGACAGGGCACACAGACCCAGTACTTC. Translating it yields CASSLGQGTQTQYF.

The rearrangement joins TRBV5-8 to TRBJ1-2, with 8 bases identical to TRBD1. V lost 4 bases, J lost 10 bases, and 6 bases stayed unmatched. This CDR3 is 12 amino acids long. Looked up from germline, CDR1 is SGHTS and CDR2 is YDEGEE. The CDR3 DNA reads as TGTGCCAGCAGCATAAGACAGGGGCCCTACACCTTC. Protein sequence: CASSIRQGPYTF.

The chain uses TRBV5-1 and TRBJ1-2; 7 bases align to TRBD1. Germline V gene lookup returns CDR1 SGHRS and CDR2 YFSETQ. The length of the CDR3 is 14 residues. J lost 8 bases, V lost 4 bases, and 11 bases had no gene match. The DNA of the CDR3 is TGCGCCAGCAGCGTCGGCGGGACAGAGGCAGGCTACACCTTC. As protein: CASSVGGTEAGYTF.

The chain carries TRBV30 and TRBJ1-1; D is unclear. Germline V gene lookup returns CDR1 GTSNPN and CDR2 SVGIG (reference sequence). The CDR3 length is 14 residues. Trimming stripped 2 bases from V and 5 bases from J, with 15 bases between. CDR3 loop: CAWSMRPPGTEAFF. The CDR3 nucleotides read TGTGCCTGGAGTATGAGACCCCCGGGGACTGAAGCTTTCTTT.

This CDR3 is CASSLTVPGQGYYEQYF. CDR3 bases: TGTGCCAGCAGCTTGACCGTTCCGGGACAGGGCTATTACGAGCAGTACTTC. The rearrangement uses TRBV5-5 and TRBJ2-7; 9 positions agree with TRBD1. CDR3 length equals 17 residues. Germline V gene lookup returns CDR1 SGHKS and CDR2 YYEKEE (reference sequence). V shed 1 base and J 4 bases; nucleotides not matched to a gene: 12.

The rearrangement links TRBV5-4 to TRBJ2-1, with TRBD1 matching 10 bases. Germline CDR1 reads SGHNT; CDR2 reads YYREEE (reference sequence). This CDR3 has 18 residues. Unmatched junction bases numbered 9, after V lost 2 bases and J lost 1 base. Written as DNA, the CDR3 is TGTGCCAGCAGCTTATATAGGACGGGACAGGGGTCCTACAATGAGCAGTTCTTC. This codes for CASSLYRTGQGSYNEQFF.

V gene TRBV28 combines with J gene TRBJ2-7; 8 nucleotides line up with TRBD1. After removal of 6 bases from V and 3 bases from J, the junction contained 7 bases not matched to a gene. Germline lookup yields CDR1 MDHEN and CDR2 SYDVKM. CDR3 size: 14 residues. CDR3 coding DNA: TGTGCCAGCAGGGGGACAGGTCTCTTCTACGAGCAGTACTTC. Translating gives CASRGTGLFYEQYF.

The chain joins TRBV4-3 to TRBJ2-7; D remains ambiguous. V gave up 0 bases and J gave up 4 bases, with 7 bases separating them. CDR3 length: 13 amino acids. Per germline, CDR1 LGHNA and CDR2 YSLEER. The CDR3, as DNA: TGCGCCAGCAGCCAAGAGAGGAAATACGAGCAGTACTTC. This encodes CASSQERKYEQYF.

This clone turned up a few times. This chain joins TRBV4-2 and TRBJ1-1; a possible D gene is TRBD1 (6 bases). CDR1 and CDR2 from the germline V gene are LGHNA and YNFKEQ. The CDR3 covers 13 residues. Trimming took 4 bases from V and 7 from J, leaving 13 bases between them. In nucleotides, the CDR3 is TGTGCCAGCAGCCCCCTAGGACAGTTTGAAGCTTTCTTT. This codes for CASSPLGQFEAFF.

The rearrangement links TRBV5-1 to TRBJ2-5; the match to TRBD2 covers 8 bases. Germline V gives CDR1 SGHRS, CDR2 YFSETQ. CDR3 size: 15 residues. Losses at the gene ends were 4 bases for V and 1 base for J; bases not matched to a gene: 6. The CDR3: CASSDQRGFQETQYF. CDR3 sequence (DNA): TGCGCCAGCAGCGACCAGCGGGGGTTCCAAGAGACCCAGTACTTC.

V usage is TRBV18 and J usage is TRBJ1-3, with D maybe TRBD1 (5 bases). V lost 6 bases and J 3 bases, leaving 12 bases between the germline ends. The CDR3 loop spans 14 amino acids. Germline V CDR1 and CDR2: KGHSH, LQKENI. The CDR3 region is CASSGGAGGNTIYF. As DNA, the CDR3 is TGTGCCAGCTCGGGAGGGGCTGGTGGAAACACCATATATTTT.

The sample holds a few counts of this clone. The CDR3 region is CASSQQGGAGGYTF. DNA of the CDR3: TGTGCCAGCAGCCAACAGGGGGGCGCGGGAGGCTACACCTTC. V is TRBV7-3 and J is TRBJ1-2; 8 bases align to TRBD1. With V trimmed by 5 bases and J by 8 bases, 10 bases remained unmatched. The CDR3 has 14 amino acids. CDR1 is SGHTA and CDR2 is FQGTGA in the germline V gene.

The count of this clone is one. The V call is TRBV6-1, the J call TRBJ1-4; TRBD1 matches at 7 bases. CDR1 MNHNS and CDR2 SASEGT come from the germline V gene. The junction had 5 bases not matched to a gene; V was cut back by 7 bases and J by 3 bases. There are 14 residues in the CDR3. The CDR3 reads CASTKGAANEKLFF. The DNA of the CDR3 is TGTGCCAGCACTAAGGGGGCGGCTAATGAAAAACTGTTTTTT.

The chain couples TRBV5-8 to TRBJ2-3; a weak D match, TRBD1 (6 bases). Germline values: CDR1 SGHTS, CDR2 YDEGEE. Trimming took off 1 base at V and 0 bases at J, with 9 bases between the two ends. There are 15 residues in the CDR3. Here the CDR3 reads CASSLFDRSTDTQYF. The DNA for the CDR3 is TGTGCCAGCAGCTTGTTCGACAGGAGCACAGATACGCAGTATTTT.

In this sample, this clone turned up a few times. The chain combines TRBV5-4 with TRBJ2-7; maybe TRBD1 (5 bases). Deletions cut 1 base from V and 2 bases from J, with 10 bases between. Per germline, CDR1 SGHNT and CDR2 YYREEE (reference sequence). The CDR3 loop spans 14 amino acids. The CDR3 sequence: CASSLYVRAYEQYF. CDR3 sequence (DNA): TGTGCCAGCAGCTTGTATGTCAGGGCCTACGAGCAGTACTTC.

V usage is TRBV4-1 and J usage is TRBJ2-7; 13 bases are shared with TRBD2. Germline V gene sequence: CDR1 MGHRA, CDR2 YSYEKL. The CDR3 extends over 21 amino acids. Trimming removed 2 bases from V and 2 bases from J; junction bases left unmatched: 18. The CDR3 loop is CASSQSFLSPGLAGSAYEQYF. CDR3 DNA: TGCGCCAGCAGCCAATCCTTTTTGTCACCGGGACTAGCGGGATCAGCCTACGAGCAGTACTTC.

The chain couples TRBV5-6 to TRBJ1-2, with 11 bases fitting TRBD1. The V segment lost 0 bases and the J segment 7 bases; nucleotides outside the gene matches: 5. Germline V gene sequence: CDR1 SGHDT, CDR2 YYEEEE. The CDR3 spans 15 residues. The CDR3 here is CASSLVQGQGVGYTF. CDR3 DNA sequence: TGTGCCAGCAGCTTGGTGCAGGGACAGGGGGTTGGCTACACCTTC.

This chain links TRBV5-8 with TRBJ2-4; tentatively, D is TRBD2 (5 bases). V was cut by 3 bases and J by 6 bases, with 16 bases left in between. The germline V gene encodes CDR1 SGHTS and CDR2 YDEGEE. The CDR3 is 15 amino acids. CDR3 protein: CASSYSPGELNIQYF. The CDR3 DNA reads as TGTGCCAGCAGCTACTCTCCTGGGGAGCTAAACATTCAGTACTTC.

The table lists this clone with a count of one. The chain carries TRBV1 and TRBJ2-5; the table's D call, TRBD2, has no DNA check behind it. TRBV1 is classified as a pseudogene. The CDR3 consists of 17 residues. The CDR3 sequence: CTSSPGRGGGTKETQYF. The CDR3 region has the DNA TGCACCAGCAGCCCGGGCCGGGGCGGGGGGACAAAAGAGACCCAGTACTTC.

V usage is TRBV7-8 and J usage is TRBJ1-5, with D maybe TRBD1 (6 bases). CDR3 length: 16 amino acids. Germline V gene sequence: CDR1 SGHVS, CDR2 FQNEAQ. The V end lost 3 bases, the J end lost 0 bases, and 12 bases lay between the germline ends. The CDR3 loop reads CASSLVRTDSNQPQHF. In nucleotides, the CDR3 is TGTGCCAGCAGCTTGGTTCGGACAGATAGCAATCAGCCCCAGCATTTT.

The rearrangement uses TRBV29-1 and TRBJ2-7; 9 nucleotides line up with TRBD1. Germline trimming cut 7 bases from V and 5 bases from J; bases unmatched to any gene: 9. CDR3 length equals 13 residues. The germline V gene encodes CDR1 SQVTM and CDR2 ANQGSEA. Here the CDR3 reads CSARRDRVNEQYF. As DNA, the CDR3 is TGCAGCGCCCGAAGGGACAGGGTCAACGAGCAGTACTTC.